This entry describes one TCR beta chain. Looked up from germline, CDR1 is DFQATT and CDR2 is SNEGSKA (reference sequence). Trimming cost V 3 bases and J 5 bases, with 14 bases left between them. This CDR3 has 14 amino acids. The source of the sample is a study of blood T cell repertoires in COVID-19. The overall study: COVID-19 samples from acute and convalescent phases originated in the United States, Italy and Spain. Sources were T cells, B-cell-depleted T cells, or PBMCs; the material itself was cDNA or gDNA.

Under the authors' procedure: Cell counts per sample came from amplifying reference gene primers. Assay: immunoSEQ multiplex PCR; the TCRdb copy retains only in-frame clones and omits some. The V and J calls and clone size come from that table; D and trimming were worked out from the DNA. The sample contains roughly 280,000 clones, approximately 91% of which appear only once. The rearrangement uses TRBV20-1 and TRBJ2-1; tentatively, D is TRBD2 (7 bases). This TCR derives from a man aged 45 to 65 with acute or convalescent COVID-19. Sequencing input: peripheral blood. Here the CDR3 DNA reads TGCAGTGCTAGTTTAGGGGGGGGGAACAATGAGCAGTTCTTC. This encodes CSASLGGGNNEQFF.